This T cell receptor (beta chain) is drawn from a study of long-term antiretroviral therapy in people with HIV. The CDR3 length is 15 residues. CDR1 and CDR2 from the germline V gene are MNHEY and SMNVEV (reference sequence). The V end was cut by 5 bases, the J end by 3 bases, with 17 bases between. Sequencing relied on immunoSEQ assay v3.0, run at survey level. Assay: immunoSEQ multiplex PCR; the TCRdb copy retains only in-frame clones and omits some. The sample contains fewer than 25,000 clones, 90% to 95% of which appear only once. This chain uses TRBV27 with TRBJ2-7; D perhaps matches TRBD1 (6 bases). Here the sequenced sample was unsorted PBMCs, taken about 5 years after starting antiretroviral therapy. This TCR was sampled from a woman in her fifties or sixties with HIV. For the CDR3, the DNA is TGTGCCAGCAGTCCGACCACCCGACAGGACTACGAGCAGTACTTC. It specifies CASSPTTRQDYEQYF.